The clone carrying this T cell receptor (beta chain) was seen repeatedly, ten times or more. Its antigen is currently unknown. The CDR3 runs to 14 residues. Germline V gene lookup returns CDR1 ENHRY and CDR2 SYGVKD. The V segment lost 6 bases and the J segment 0 bases; nucleotides outside the gene matches: 4. This sample was included in a study of T cells in Graves' hyperthyroidism and ophthalmopathy. The overall study: Peripheral blood was obtained at initial diagnosis, preceding any treatment.

The source material, RNA transcripts, was used to amplify TCR beta CDR3 regions. RT-PCR in the first round (using the HTBI primer set) targeted the TCR CDR3. TCRdb used MiXCR to reprocess the multiplex PCR reads, holding one entry per CDR3 protein. The data hold 300,000 to 450,000 distinct CDR3 sequences, with over 15% observed a single time. Findings of the study overall: Prediction of ophthalmopathy progression came a median about 6 months pre-onset. Blood held most thyroid clonotypes expanded above 0.001 frequency. Using 13 V-J features, a model discriminated ophthalmopathy from stable hyperthyroidism.

The sequenced sample consisted of blood. The V call is TRBV10-3, the J call TRBJ2-7; TRBD2 agrees at 8 bases. The receptor was derived from a woman aged 40 to 49 with Graves' ophthalmopathy. The CDR3 DNA is TGTGCCATCAGGGAAGCGGGAGACTCCTACGAGCAGTACTTC. Translation gives CAIREAGDSYEQYF.